This T cell receptor (beta chain) was captured in a study of shared T cell receptors in the human thymus (dated by TCRdb to the early 2020s). With respect to the entire study: The study investigated the way shared, self-reactive T-cell receptor alpha chains are produced in the human thymus.

According to the germline V gene, CDR1 reads SGHTS and CDR2 reads YDEGEE. Trimming at the junction amounts to 2 bases on V and 4 bases on J, and the germline ends lie 12 bases apart. The CDR3 contains 14 residues, cysteine and phenylalanine counted. Only the CDR3 DNA stays, 42 bases, in frame from base 1. The receptor library was made with the immunoSEQ multiplex PCR assay. TCRdb holds this immuneACCESS table with in-frame rearrangements only. Some clones are missing; in checked studies, unresolved V genes explain under half, and the rest has no known cause. Present in this sample are 700,000 or so clones, over 75% of which were seen just once. Under 0.012% of the sample lies in the top ten. About this clone itself: Its antigen remains unidentified. One base away there is no much larger clone; base qualities are not given.

The sample was also reused in another study, on human thymus T cells. Looking at the second paper: Immunologically healthy infants undergoing open corrective cardiac surgery for congenital heart defects in Finland were used as donors. The thymus tissue came from surgical resects taken out during corrective cardiac surgery. Biased V and J gene segment usage appeared to be present in both thymic and peripheral blood repertoires. Highly overlapping thymic TCR repertoires among unrelated individuals were reported in the related research. The study used under ten infant thymus samples plus four related peripheral blood samples to characterize TCR alpha and beta repertoires. Donor ages ranged from roughly 6 to 250 days, and the cohort comprised over 5 male and two female infants. Thymocytes were released mechanically from tissue and stored at -70 °C as pellets of roughly 9.5-32 million cells. A QIAsymphony instrument was used to extract genomic DNA from frozen cell pellets. TCRB and TCRAD loci were amplified from a standardized quantity of quality-controlled genomic DNA using the immunoSEQ multiplex PCR assay. Amplicons spanned the V(D)J region at a length sufficient to cover the CDR3 and identify V and J genes. The amplicons were sequenced on an Illumina platform via the commercial immunoSEQ service. Primer bias and sequencing errors were corrected as previously described, and TCRAD and TCRB were defined on the basis of the IMGT database. Analysis of the repertoires was done with immunoSEQ Analyzer 3.0 and VDJTools and included basic statistics, V/J segment usage, diversity estimates, rarefaction and pairwise overlap. Diversity was estimated with Chao1, ChaoE, Efron-Thisted, Shannon and inverse Simpson indices, and also on datasets down-sampled to the smallest sample. Repertoire overlap was assessed by strict matching of CDR3 nucleotide sequence, V gene and J gene, and clustering was done by Jaccard-based multidimensional scaling. Thymus samples yielded on average roughly 840,000 unique TCRB clonotypes, compared with 75,000 to 85,000 from blood samples.

This TCR came from a girl under three years old with a congenital heart defect. Donor details come from another sample of the same person, matched by shared clones. The sequencing sample was made of thymocytes. The rearranged chain carries TRBV5-8 and TRBJ1-1; a confident D gene designation cannot be given. The bases read TGTGCCAGCAGCTTCTACGGGTTTAGCACTGAAGCTTTCTTT. It is translated as CASSFYGFSTEAFF. The full variable domain, completed from the reference TRBV5-8 and TRBJ1-1 proteins outside the CDR3, reads EAGVTQSPTHLIKTRGQQATLRCSPISGHTSVYWYQQALGLGLQFLLWYDEGEERNRGNFPPRFSGRQFPNYSSELNVNALELEDSALYLCASSFYGFSTEAFFGQGTRLTVV.